These 17 T cell receptor beta chains were sequenced from one sample in a study of blood T cell repertoires in COVID-19. Sequencing was performed with immunoSEQ multiplex PCR; in TCRdb, only in-frame clones are kept and a portion is missing. The sample has about 200,000 clones, 65% to 90% seen once; the top ten hold 13%. Sample: peripheral blood. The receptors derive from a human donor in a cohort sampled during active COVID-19.

The rearrangement joins TRBV3-1 (or the pseudogene TRBV3-2) to TRBJ2-3; 9 bases agree with TRBD2. V shed 0 bases and J 8 bases; nucleotides not matched to a gene: 15. CDR3 length: 18 residues. From germline, CDR1 is LGHDT and CDR2 YNNKEL (reference sequence). The CDR3 loop reads CASSQDILAGTSGGTQYF. In DNA, the CDR3 is TGTGCCAGCAGCCAAGATATCCTAGCGGGGACGTCAGGGGGTACGCAGTATTTT.

In DNA form, the CDR3 reads TGTGCCAGCAGCCAAAGACAGGGGCCCTACGAGCAGTACTTC. Its protein is CASSQRQGPYEQYF. This chain connects TRBV14 to TRBJ2-7; 8 positions match TRBD1. Germline V gene sequence: CDR1 SGHDN, CDR2 FVKESK. The CDR3 spans 14 residues. Losses at the gene ends were 2 bases for V and 2 bases for J; bases not matched to a gene: 2.

The chain carries TRBV18 and TRBJ2-1, with D perhaps TRBD1 (6 bases). Germline V gene data show CDR1 as KGHSH and CDR2 as LQKENI. This CDR3 contains 14 residues. The V gene lost 3 bases and the J gene lost 9 bases, with 15 bases spanning the gap. The CDR3: CASSPALGASEQFF. In DNA, the CDR3 is TGTGCCAGCTCACCCGCCTTGGGGGCCTCTGAGCAGTTCTTC.

The J gene is TRBJ2-2, the V gene TRBV3-1 (or the pseudogene TRBV3-2); 12 positions agree with TRBD2. Germline V gives CDR1 LGHDT, CDR2 YNNKEL (reference sequence). CDR3 length equals 16 residues. V lost 2 bases and J lost 6; bases outside the gene matches: 4. The chain's CDR3 is CASSQTSGRPPGELFF. Written as DNA, the CDR3 is TGTGCCAGCAGCCAAACTAGCGGGAGGCCACCCGGGGAGCTGTTTTTT.

CDR3 DNA sequence: TGTGCCAGTGCCCGGGCGGGGGACTTGGGGACAGATACGCAGTATTTT. Its protein product is CASARAGDLGTDTQYF. The genes are TRBV7-2 and TRBJ2-3; TRBD2 matches 7 bases. The V and J ends lost 9 bases and 3 bases, in that order; junction bases with no gene match: 15. CDR3 size: 16 residues. Germline CDR1 is SGHTA and CDR2 is FQGNSA.

CDR3 sequence reads: CASSSGIEASGRLNTQYF. Here the CDR3 DNA reads TGTGCCAGCAGCTCCGGGATTGAGGCTAGCGGGAGGCTGAATACGCAGTATTTT. V and J are TRBV7-2 and TRBJ2-3, with 11 bases lining up with TRBD2. V shed 4 bases, J shed 7 bases, and the junction held 16 bases outside the gene matches. CDR1 and CDR2 (germline): SGHTA, FQGNSA. The CDR3 covers 18 residues. Drawing the rest from reference TRBV7-2 and TRBJ2-3, the complete variable domain is GAGVSQSPSNKVTEKGKDVELRCDPISGHTALYWYRQSLGQGLEFLIYFQGNSAPDKSGLPSDRFSAERTGGSVSTLTIQRTQQEDSAVYLCASSSGIEASGRLNTQYFGPGTRLTVL.

This rearrangement joins TRBV6-5 to TRBJ2-1; 7 positions match TRBD2. V was pared by 0 bases and J by 5 bases, with 7 bases of the junction left unmatched. The V gene's germline CDR1 is MNHEY and CDR2 SVGAGI. This CDR3 is 16 amino acids long. In nucleotides, the CDR3 is TGTGCCAGCAGTTACTCCGGGCGGGAGAAGAACAATGAGCAGTTCTTC. This sequence encodes CASSYSGREKNNEQFF.

The rearrangement joins TRBV5-4 to TRBJ2-7, with 9 bases matching TRBD2. The ends lost 4 bases at V and 2 bases at J; junction bases unmatched: 10. Germline lookup yields CDR1 SGHNT and CDR2 YYREEE (reference sequence). This CDR3 has 16 residues. This chain's CDR3 is CASSKKLAGAAYEQYF. DNA of the CDR3: TGTGCCAGCAGCAAAAAACTAGCGGGCGCCGCCTACGAGCAGTACTTC. The full variable domain, with the rest looked up from reference TRBV5-4 and TRBJ2-7, is ETGVTQSPTHLIKTRGQQVTLRCSSQSGHNTVSWYQQALGQGPQFIFQYYREEENGRGNFPPRFSGLQFPNYSSELNVNALELDDSALYLCASSKKLAGAAYEQYFGPGTRLTVT.

This chain links TRBV9 with TRBJ2-5; TRBD2 might be the D (5 bases). V was clipped by 3 bases and J by 5 bases, with 11 bases between them. The CDR3 runs to 13 residues. The V gene's germline CDR1 is SGDLS and CDR2 YYNGEE. Here the CDR3 reads CASSGGSGETQYF. The CDR3 DNA reads as TGTGCCAGCAGCGGAGGGAGTGGGGAGACCCAGTACTTC.

The chain has TRBV16 and TRBJ1-2; possibly TRBD1 for D (5 bases). Germline V lookup: CDR1 KGHSY, CDR2 FQNENV. V was cut by 4 bases and J by 2 bases, with 14 bases left in between. This CDR3 has 15 residues. As DNA, the CDR3 is TGTGCCAGCAGCCCCTCGGGGGGATCCAACTATGGCTACACCTTC. It is translated as CASSPSGGSNYGYTF.

The chain has TRBV19 and TRBJ2-3, with D possibly TRBD1 on 6 matching bases. The CDR3 is 17 residues long. The V gene's germline CDR1 is LNHDA and CDR2 SQIVND (reference sequence). The germline V and J ends were trimmed by 3 bases and 3 bases, with 19 bases remaining between them. The CDR3 region has the DNA TGTGCCAGTAGTATCAAAAGCCAGGGGTTCTCGACAGATACGCAGTATTTT. Amino acids: CASSIKSQGFSTDTQYF.

V is TRBV7-8 and J is TRBJ2-5; possibly TRBD2 for D (5 bases). Looked up from germline, CDR1 is SGHVS and CDR2 is FQNEAQ. Trimming took 1 base from V and 0 from J, leaving 15 bases between them. There are 17 residues in the CDR3. The CDR3 here is CASSLGGWAENQETQYF. CDR3 bases: TGTGCCAGCAGCTTAGGAGGGTGGGCGGAAAACCAAGAGACCCAGTACTTC.

The V and J genes are TRBV5-8 and TRBJ2-3; the D gene is possibly TRBD2 (6 bases). Germline V CDR1 and CDR2: SGHTS, YDEGEE. The CDR3 extends over 15 amino acids. Trimming took off 1 base at V and 1 base at J, with 10 bases between the two ends. Here the CDR3 DNA reads TGTGCCAGCAGCTTGCATTGGGGGGGCACAGATACGCAGTATTTT. This gives the protein CASSLHWGGTDTQYF. Full variable domain (rest looked up from reference TRBV5-8 and TRBJ2-3): EAGVTQSPTHLIKTRGQQATLRCSPISGHTSVYWYQQALGLGLQFLLWYDEGEERNRGNFPPRFSGRQFPNYSSELNVNALELEDSALYLCASSLHWGGTDTQYFGPGTRLTVL.

This CDR3 reads CASSLGDRRFGQFF. The CDR3 bases are TGTGCCAGCAGTTTAGGGGACAGGAGGTTTGGGCAGTTCTTC. The chain links TRBV28 to TRBJ2-1, with 8 nucleotides matching TRBD1. CDR3 length equals 14 residues. Trimming took 2 bases from V and 12 from J; bases not matched to a gene: 9. Germline V gene lookup returns CDR1 MDHEN and CDR2 SYDVKM.

The chain links TRBV3-1 (or the pseudogene TRBV3-2) to TRBJ2-5, with 8 bases matching TRBD1. V shed 5 bases, J shed 5 bases, and the junction held 4 bases outside the gene matches. Germline CDR1 LGHDT, CDR2 YNNKEL (reference sequence). This CDR3 comprises 13 residues. CDR3 nucleotide sequence: TGTGCCAGCAGCACGACAGGGGTCGAGACCCAGTACTTC. Translation: CASSTTGVETQYF.

CDR3 sequence reads: CASSSRGTNEKLFF. DNA for the CDR3: TGTGCCAGCAGCTCCAGGGGGACTAATGAAAAACTGTTTTTT. This rearrangement joins TRBV7-9 to TRBJ1-4; 7 positions agree with TRBD1. Trimming removed 4 bases from V and 2 bases from J; junction bases left unmatched: 1. Germline V lookup: CDR1 SEHNR, CDR2 FQNEAQ (reference sequence). This CDR3 contains 14 residues.

The gene calls are TRBV5-5 and TRBJ2-7, with a weak D call TRBD2 (6 bases). Germline-derived CDR1 and CDR2 are SGHKS and YYEKEE (reference sequence). V was shortened by 0 bases and J by 3 bases, with 10 bases between the two germline ends. CDR3 length equals 14 residues. The CDR3 is CASSLVAGSYEQYF. The DNA for the CDR3 is TGTGCCAGCAGCTTGGTTGCGGGAAGCTACGAGCAGTACTTC.